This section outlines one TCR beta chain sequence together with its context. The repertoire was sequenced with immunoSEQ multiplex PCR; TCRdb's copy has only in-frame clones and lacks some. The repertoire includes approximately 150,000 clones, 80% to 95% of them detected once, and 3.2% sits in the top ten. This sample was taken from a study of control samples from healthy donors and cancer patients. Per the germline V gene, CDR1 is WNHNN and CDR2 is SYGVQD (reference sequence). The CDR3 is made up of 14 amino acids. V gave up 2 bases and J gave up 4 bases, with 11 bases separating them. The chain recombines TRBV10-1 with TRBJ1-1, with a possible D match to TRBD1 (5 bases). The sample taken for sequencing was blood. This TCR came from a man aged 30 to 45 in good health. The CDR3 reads CASSERQGGTEAFF. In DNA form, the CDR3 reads TGCGCCAGCAGTGAGAGGCAGGGAGGCACTGAAGCTTTCTTT.